The clone carrying this T cell receptor beta chain was observed a single time. The record originates from a study of CD8 T cells in Susac syndrome. The germline gives CDR1 LNHDA, CDR2 SQIVND (reference sequence). This CDR3 spans 12 amino acids. V shed 7 bases and J shed 6 bases, with 11 bases lying between them. Random hexamers primed reverse transcription of about 0.45 to 1 ug RNA. The method of amplification for TCR beta CDR3 was immunoSEQ multiplex PCR, covering 54 Vbeta and 13 Jbeta. TCRdb reanalysed the immunoSEQ multiplex PCR reads using MiXCR and keeps one entry per CDR3 protein. This table has roughly 120,000 distinct CDR3 sequences, 90% to 95% appearing once.

Material: CD8+ T cells from PBMCs. The J gene is TRBJ2-3, the V gene TRBV19; the D is unclear. This sequence originates from a human donor with multiple sclerosis. The CDR3 region is CASTIGGDTQYF. CDR3 bases: TGTGCCAGTACCATAGGTGGGGATACGCAGTATTTT. The complete variable domain, with remaining parts taken from reference TRBV19 and TRBJ2-3, reads DGGITQSPKYLFRKEGQNVTLSCEQNLNHDAMYWYRQDPGQGLRLIYYSQIVNDFQKGDIAEGYSVSREKKESFPLTVTSAQKNPTAFYLCASTIGGDTQYFGPGTRLTVL.